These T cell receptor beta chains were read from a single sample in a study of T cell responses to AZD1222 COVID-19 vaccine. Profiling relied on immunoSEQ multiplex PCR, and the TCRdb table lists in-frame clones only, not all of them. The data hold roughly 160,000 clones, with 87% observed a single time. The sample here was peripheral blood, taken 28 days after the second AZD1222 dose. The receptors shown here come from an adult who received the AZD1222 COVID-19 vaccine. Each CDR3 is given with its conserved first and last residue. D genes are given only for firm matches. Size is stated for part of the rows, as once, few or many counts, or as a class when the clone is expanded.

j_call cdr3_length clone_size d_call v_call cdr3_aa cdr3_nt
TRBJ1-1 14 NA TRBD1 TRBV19 CAAKRDSVGTEAFF TGTGCCGCGAAGCGGGACAGCGTAGGTACTGAAGCTTTCTTT
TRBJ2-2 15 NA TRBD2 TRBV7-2 CASSLQRGATGELFF TGTGCCAGCAGCTTGCAGCGGGGGGCCACCGGGGAGCTGTTTTTT
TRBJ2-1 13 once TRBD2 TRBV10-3 CAIRLAENNEQFF TGTGCCATCAGACTAGCGGAGAACAATGAGCAGTTCTTC
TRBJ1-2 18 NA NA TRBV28 CASSLSSLRTVVRYGYTF TGTGCCAGCAGTTTATCCAGTCTTAGAACCGTAGTTCGCTATGGCTACACCTTC
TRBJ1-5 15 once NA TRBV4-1 CASSQDRGRNQPQHF TGCGCCAGCAGCCAAGATAGGGGCCGAAATCAGCCCCAGCATTTT
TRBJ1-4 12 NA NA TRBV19 CASSLELVKLFF TGTGCCAGTAGTTTAGAGTTGGTGAAACTGTTTTTT
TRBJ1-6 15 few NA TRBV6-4 CASSDSYESSSPLHF TGTGCCAGCAGTGACTCGTACGAAAGTAGTTCACCCCTCCACTTT
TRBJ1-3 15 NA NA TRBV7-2 CASSSAGGSGNTIYF TGTGCCAGCAGCTCAGCGGGGGGCTCTGGAAACACCATATATTTT
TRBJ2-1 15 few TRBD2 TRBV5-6 CASSRLADTYNEQFF TGTGCCAGCAGCCGGCTAGCGGACACCTACAATGAGCAGTTCTTC
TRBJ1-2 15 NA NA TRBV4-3 CASSQDLRPGDGYTF TGCGCCAGCAGCCAAGATCTCCGGCCAGGGGATGGCTACACCTTC
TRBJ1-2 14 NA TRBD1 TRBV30 CACPLGQVNYGYTF TGTGCCTGCCCCCTGGGACAGGTTAACTATGGCTACACCTTC
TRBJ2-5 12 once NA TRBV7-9 CASSPLTETQYF TGTGCCAGCAGCCCCCTAACGGAGACCCAGTACTTC
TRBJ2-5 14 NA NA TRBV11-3 CASSHTEGQETQYF TGTGCCAGCAGCCACACGGAGGGACAAGAGACCCAGTACTTC
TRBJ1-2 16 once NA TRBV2 CASSESTGDGDYGYTF TGTGCCAGCAGTGAATCCACCGGGGACGGAGACTATGGCTACACCTTC
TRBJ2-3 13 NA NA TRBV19 CASAATGTDTQYF TGTGCCAGTGCGGCGACAGGCACAGATACGCAGTATTTT
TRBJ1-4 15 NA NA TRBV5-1 CASSLAGAVNEKLFF TGCGCCAGCAGCTTGGCCGGGGCAGTCAATGAAAAACTGTTTTTT
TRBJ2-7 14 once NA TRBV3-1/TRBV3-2 CASSQHVHPNEQYF TGTGCCAGCAGCCAGCACGTTCACCCCAACGAGCAGTACTTC
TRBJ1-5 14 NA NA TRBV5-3 CARTGERVRQPQHF TGTGCCAGAACGGGCGAGAGGGTACGTCAGCCCCAGCATTTT
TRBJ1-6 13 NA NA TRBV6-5 CAGRTDNNSPLHF TGTGCCGGCAGGACGGATAATAATTCACCCCTCCACTTT
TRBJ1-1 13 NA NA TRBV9 CASSPHPQGLTFF TGTGCCAGCAGCCCCCACCCCCAGGGACTGACTTTCTTT
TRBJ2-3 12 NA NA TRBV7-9 CASSSHTDTQYF TGTGCCAGCAGCTCCCATACAGATACGCAGTATTTT
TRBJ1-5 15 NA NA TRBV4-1 CASSQDHGGGQPQHF TGCGCCAGCAGCCAAGATCACGGGGGCGGACAGCCCCAGCATTTT
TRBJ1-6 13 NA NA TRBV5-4 CASSSDPNSPLHF TGTGCCAGCAGCTCGGATCCTAATTCACCCCTCCACTTT
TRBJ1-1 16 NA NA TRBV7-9 CASSPREGRMNTEAFF TGTGCCAGCAGCCCCCGTGAGGGGCGTATGAACACTGAAGCTTTCTTT
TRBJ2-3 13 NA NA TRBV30 CAWPGRRGDTQYF TGTGCCTGGCCGGGACGACGGGGGGATACGCAGTATTTT
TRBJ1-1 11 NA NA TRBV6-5 CASRDYTEAFF TGTGCCAGCCGGGACTACACTGAAGCTTTCTTT
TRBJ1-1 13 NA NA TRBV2 CASGGLGNTEAFF TGTGCCAGCGGGGGGTTAGGGAACACTGAAGCTTTCTTT
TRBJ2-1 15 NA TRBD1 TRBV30 CAWSEGTVSYNEQFF TGTGCCTGGAGTGAAGGGACAGTATCTTACAATGAGCAGTTCTTC
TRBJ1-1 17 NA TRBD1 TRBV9 CASSVFQGGRGHTEAFF TGTGCCAGCAGCGTATTTCAGGGTGGCAGGGGGCACACTGAAGCTTTCTTT
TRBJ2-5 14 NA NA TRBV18 CASTFSPPVETQYF TGTGCCAGCACGTTCAGCCCCCCTGTGGAGACCCAGTACTTC
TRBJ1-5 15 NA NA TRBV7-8 CASSLRQRIGQPQHF TGTGCCAGCAGCCTCCGACAAAGGATAGGTCAGCCCCAGCATTTT
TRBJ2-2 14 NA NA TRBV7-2 CASSLGYRTGELFF TGTGCCAGCAGCTTAGGTTACAGAACCGGGGAGCTGTTTTTT
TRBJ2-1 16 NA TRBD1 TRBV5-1 CASSLLTGQVYNEQFF TGCGCCAGCAGCCTATTGACAGGGCAGGTCTACAATGAGCAGTTCTTC
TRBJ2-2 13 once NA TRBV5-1 CASSYTGPGELFF TGCGCCAGCAGCTATACAGGGCCCGGGGAGCTGTTTTTT
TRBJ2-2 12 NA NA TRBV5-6 CASSSGTGELFF TGTGCCAGCAGCTCGGGAACCGGGGAGCTGTTTTTT
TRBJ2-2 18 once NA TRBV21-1 CASSALGTGGISTGELFF TGTGCCAGCAGCGCGCTGGGTACAGGGGGCATTTCCACCGGGGAGCTGTTTTTT
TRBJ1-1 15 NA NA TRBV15 CATSRDQRANTEAFF TGTGCCACCAGCAGAGATCAACGCGCGAACACTGAAGCTTTCTTT
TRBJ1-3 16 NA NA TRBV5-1 CASSLEPESSGNTIYF TGCGCCAGCAGCTTGGAACCGGAAAGCTCTGGAAACACCATATATTTT
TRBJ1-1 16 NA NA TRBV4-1 CASSQDSRGRGTEAFF TGCGCCAGCAGCCAAGATTCGCGGGGGAGAGGCACTGAAGCTTTCTTT
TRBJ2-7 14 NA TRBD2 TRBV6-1 CASSVAGGPYEQYF TGTGCCAGCAGTGTAGCGGGGGGGCCTTACGAGCAGTACTTC
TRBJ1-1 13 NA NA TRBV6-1 CASSDRAPPEAFF TGTGCCAGCAGTGACAGGGCCCCCCCAGAAGCTTTCTTT
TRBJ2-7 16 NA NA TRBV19 CASSIYNRGWGHEQYF TGTGCCAGTAGTATTTACAATCGAGGGTGGGGTCACGAGCAGTACTTC
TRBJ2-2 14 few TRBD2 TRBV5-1 CASRRLADTGELFF TGCGCCAGCAGGAGGCTAGCGGACACCGGGGAGCTGTTTTTT
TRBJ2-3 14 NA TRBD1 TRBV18 CASSDRVSTDTQYF TGTGCCAGCTCCGACAGGGTAAGCACAGATACGCAGTATTTT
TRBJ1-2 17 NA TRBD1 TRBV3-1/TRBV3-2 CASSQAPVTGGAYGYTF TGTGCCAGCAGCCAAGCTCCCGTGACAGGGGGTGCCTATGGCTACACCTTC
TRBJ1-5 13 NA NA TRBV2 CATAGGTGQPQHF TGTGCCACGGCGGGGGGTACGGGTCAGCCCCAGCATTTT
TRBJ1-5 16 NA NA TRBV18 CASSPGTSYSNQPQHF TGTGCCAGCTCACCGGGGACAAGTTATAGCAATCAGCCCCAGCATTTT
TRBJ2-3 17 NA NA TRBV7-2 CASSFLYGGASTDTQYF TGTGCCAGCAGCTTTTTGTATGGGGGGGCTAGCACAGATACGCAGTATTTT
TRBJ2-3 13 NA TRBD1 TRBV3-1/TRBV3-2 CASSRQGSDTQYF TGTGCCAGCAGCCGACAGGGATCAGATACGCAGTATTTT
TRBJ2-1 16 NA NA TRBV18 CASSPPLGTKDNEQFF TGTGCCAGCTCACCACCGCTCGGGACCAAGGATAATGAGCAGTTCTTC
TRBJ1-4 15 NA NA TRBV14 CASSHGQWTGEKLFF TGTGCCAGCAGCCATGGACAGTGGACGGGTGAAAAACTGTTTTTT
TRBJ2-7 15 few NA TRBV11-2 CASSKNGREESEQYF TGTGCCAGCAGCAAAAACGGCAGGGAGGAGTCCGAGCAGTACTTC
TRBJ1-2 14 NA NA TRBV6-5 CASSYSPRQDRYTF TGTGCCAGCAGTTACTCGCCAAGACAGGACCGCTACACCTTC
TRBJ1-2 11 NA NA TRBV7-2 CASGHTYGYTF TGTGCCAGCGGCCACACGTATGGCTACACCTTC